The entry below gives a single T cell receptor (beta chain) sequence along with its context. No antigen is known for it. Trimming took 6 bases from V and 5 from J, leaving 16 bases between them. Germline V CDR1 and CDR2: SQVTM, ANQGSEA. This CDR3 has 13 amino acids. This sample is part of a study of cytomegalovirus exposure and HLA in healthy donors. Whole-study findings and limits: HLA-A and HLA-B allele assignments for most subjects were reportedly predicted accurately using TCR beta sequences. TCR beta chain V- and J-gene trimming was linked, in a later analysis, to a missense variant in DCLRE1C. Certain indistinguishable V segments, among them TRBV6-2 and TRBV6-3, were excluded.

PCR primers comprised 60 Vbeta and 13 Jbeta primers. Measured with immunoSEQ multiplex PCR; TCRdb has only the in-frame clones, and not every one. Among around 100,000 clones listed, roughly 73% were seen once. The TCR sequence derives from a woman aged 25 to 45 in good health and CMV-seronegative. J is TRBJ1-2 and V is TRBV29-1, with D maybe TRBD1 (6 bases). The sequenced material came from PBMCs. The CDR3 region has the DNA TGCAGCGTACACCTCAGGGGTCTGTATGGCTACACCTTC. The encoded protein is CSVHLRGLYGYTF.